The 14 T cell receptor beta chains reported below all come from one sample, sequenced in a study of cytomegalovirus exposure and HLA in healthy donors. The PCR used 60 Vbeta and 13 Jbeta primers. Produced via immunoSEQ multiplex PCR; TCRdb's table is partial and in-frame only. Of 150,000 or so clones detected, about four fifths appear once; the ten largest clones hold over 2.5%. The sample consisted of PBMCs. The receptors here all came from a man younger than 30 in good health and CMV-seronegative.

The CDR3: CASSSDGGKGYEQFF. As DNA, the CDR3 is TGCGCCAGCAGCTCGGACGGAGGTAAAGGGTATGAGCAGTTCTTC. The V call is TRBV5-1, the J call TRBJ2-1; the D gene is possibly TRBD2 (5 bases). V was pared by 3 bases and J by 8 bases, with 18 bases between. Germline V lookup: CDR1 SGHRS, CDR2 YFSETQ. The CDR3 length is 15 residues.

The chain joins TRBV13 to TRBJ1-2; 12 nucleotides match TRBD1. This CDR3 is built from 15 residues. CDR1 and CDR2 from the germline V gene are PRHDT and FYEKMQ (reference sequence). Trimming cost V 4 bases and J 8 bases; bases outside gene matches: 8. The CDR3 nucleotides are TGTGCCAGCAGCTCAGGGAGGGACAGGGGGCGCGGCTACACCTTC. Protein product: CASSSGRDRGRGYTF. Together with reference TRBV13 and TRBJ1-2, the CDR3 gives the full variable domain: AAGVIQSPRHLIKEKRETATLKCYPIPRHDTVYWYQQGPGQDPQFLISFYEKMQSDKGSIPDRFSAQQFSDYHSELNMSSLELGDSALYFCASSSGRDRGRGYTFGSGTRLTVV.

This chain joins TRBV10-3 and TRBJ1-2; possible D gene TRBD1, 5 bases. With 2 bases removed from V and 4 bases from J, the gap between germline ends came to 11 bases. The CDR3 covers 14 residues. The germline V gene encodes CDR1 ENHRY and CDR2 SYGVKD. CDR3: CAISEGAVFYGYTF. CDR3 in DNA: TGTGCCATCAGTGAGGGGGCAGTGTTCTATGGCTACACCTTC.

The V gene is TRBV5-6, the J gene TRBJ2-3, with 8 bases fitting TRBD1. J gave up 4 bases and V 4 bases, and 8 bases lay outside the gene matches. CDR3 size: 15 residues. The V gene's germline CDR1 is SGHDT and CDR2 YYEEEE. The CDR3 loop is CASSRTGLMADTQYF. CDR3 nucleotide sequence: TGTGCCAGCAGCCGGACAGGGTTAATGGCAGATACGCAGTATTTT.

As to this clone: The same CDR3 arises from other DNA sequences in this sample as well. The rearrangement joins TRBV2 to TRBJ2-7, with D unresolved. The CDR3 sequence is 12 residues long. Germline V gives CDR1 SNHLY, CDR2 FYNNEI. V dropped 4 bases and J dropped 6 bases, with 10 bases sitting between them. The CDR3 bases are TGTGCCAGCAGTGTATCAGGTGTCGAGCAGTACTTC. Translation gives CASSVSGVEQYF.

The V gene is TRBV5-1, the J gene TRBJ2-7; D is perhaps TRBD1 (6 bases). CDR3 length: 16 residues. V lost 4 bases and J lost 5, with 22 bases in between. Germline V gene sequence: CDR1 SGHRS, CDR2 YFSETQ. CDR3 DNA sequence: TGCGCCAGCAGCGAGGGACACCCTAGGGTCCTTAACGAGCAGTACGTC. Translated: CASSEGHPRVLNEQYV.

CDR3 sequence: CASSIGSGTYNEQFF. DNA for the CDR3: TGTGCCAGTAGTATAGGGTCGGGGACCTACAATGAGCAGTTCTTC. The chain recombines TRBV19 with TRBJ2-1, with D possibly TRBD2 on 5 matching bases. The ends were cut back, 1 base at V and 2 bases at J, with 9 bases in the middle. Germline CDR1 is LNHDA and CDR2 is SQIVND (reference sequence). The CDR3 length is 15 residues. Drawing the rest from reference TRBV19 and TRBJ2-1, the complete variable domain is DGGITQSPKYLFRKEGQNVTLSCEQNLNHDAMYWYRQDPGQGLRLIYYSQIVNDFQKGDIAEGYSVSREKKESFPLTVTSAQKNPTAFYLCASSIGSGTYNEQFFGPGTRLTVL.

V gene TRBV29-1 combines with J gene TRBJ1-3; TRBD1 matches 7 bases. Germline CDR1 reads SQVTM; CDR2 reads ANQGSEA. The CDR3 consists of 14 residues. The trim removed 6 bases at V and 0 bases at J, leaving 5 bases unmatched. This CDR3 is CSVTGASSGNTIYF. The DNA for the CDR3 is TGCAGCGTCACAGGGGCTAGCTCTGGAAACACCATATATTTT.

The V and J genes are TRBV6-5 and TRBJ1-2, with 10 nucleotides matching TRBD1. CDR3 length: 15 residues. The trim removed 5 bases at V and 4 bases at J, leaving 7 bases unmatched. Germline V gene sequence: CDR1 MNHEY, CDR2 SVGAGI. The CDR3 sequence is CASSAPDRGFYGYTF. The CDR3 nucleotides read TGTGCCAGCAGTGCCCCGGACAGGGGGTTCTATGGCTACACCTTC.

This clone was seen more than once but under ten times. The chain joins TRBV6-1 to TRBJ1-2, with TRBD1 as a possible D gene (6 bases). The CDR3 extends over 15 amino acids. V gave up 2 bases and J gave up 5 bases, with 15 bases separating them. The germline gives CDR1 MNHNS, CDR2 SASEGT. CDR3 protein: CASSEMAGTSYGYTF. CDR3 DNA sequence: TGTGCCAGCAGTGAAATGGCAGGGACATCGTATGGCTACACCTTC.

The rearrangement joins TRBV7-2 to TRBJ1-2; tentatively, D is TRBD1 (6 bases). Trimming stripped 5 bases from V and 4 bases from J, with 20 bases between. Germline CDR1 SGHTA, CDR2 FQGNSA. This CDR3 is 16 amino acids long. Here the CDR3 reads CASSPSYGGQSYGYTF. Written as DNA, the CDR3 is TGTGCCAGCAGCCCTTCGTACGGGGGGCAGAGCTATGGCTACACCTTC.

The chain joins TRBV14 to TRBJ2-7, with D possibly TRBD2 on 5 matching bases. From germline, CDR1 is SGHDN and CDR2 FVKESK. Trimming took 3 bases from V and 6 from J, leaving 12 bases between them. The CDR3 has 13 residues. CDR3 in amino acids: CASSHLREGEQYF. CDR3 in DNA: TGTGCCAGCAGCCATCTGAGGGAAGGCGAGCAGTACTTC.

The V and J genes are TRBV5-4 and TRBJ2-5; 11 bases line up with TRBD1. This CDR3 region has 17 residues. From germline, CDR1 is SGHNT and CDR2 YYREEE (reference sequence). V lost 0 bases to trimming and J lost 4 bases; unmatched junction nucleotides: 8. CDR3 sequence (DNA): TGTGCCAGCAGCTTGGATTTAGGACAGGGGGCAGGAGAGACCCAGTACTTC. Its protein is CASSLDLGQGAGETQYF.

This chain links TRBV14 with TRBJ2-7, with 9 bases fitting TRBD1. The CDR3 runs 15 residues. Trimming cost V 7 bases and J 2 bases; bases outside gene matches: 9. Germline V gene lookup returns CDR1 SGHDN and CDR2 FVKESK. This CDR3 reads CASKLGTGTAYEQYF. CDR3 DNA: TGTGCCAGCAAACTCGGGACAGGGACTGCCTACGAGCAGTACTTC.